This T cell receptor beta chain was profiled in a study of identical twins. The germline V and J ends were trimmed by 3 bases and 5 bases, with 10 bases remaining between them. CDR1 and CDR2 from the germline V gene are MNHNS and SASEGT. This CDR3 is built from 14 residues. In TCRdb, the 5' RACE reads were re-called with MiXCR into one record per CDR3 protein. The sample shows hundreds of thousands of distinct CDR3 sequences, 21% of them seen only once. These data were also reused for a study on T cells expressing NK-cell markers. Turning to that study: In several experiments, an anti-gamma-delta TCR antibody restricted sorting to alpha-beta TCR T cells. Several donors showed these clonotypes also leading the CD3+CD56-NKG2C+ fraction.

Material: PBMCs. This sequence joins TRBV6-1 and TRBJ1-4, with a tentative D call TRBD1 (6 bases). The source is a woman aged 18-29 years in good health. The CDR3, as DNA: TGTGCCAGCAGTGAGCAGGGGAGAAATGAAAAACTGTTTTTT. Translation: CASSEQGRNEKLFF.